The text below deals with one T cell receptor beta chain. Its target is not known. This entry is derived from a study of PD-1 blockade in classical Hodgkin lymphoma. V was trimmed by 0 bases and J by 1 base, leaving 6 bases between them. Germline CDR1 reads GTSNPN; CDR2 reads SVGIG (reference sequence). The CDR3 is made up of 13 amino acids. The method was immunoSEQ multiplex PCR; TCRdb's version includes in-frame clones alone and lacks a portion of them. Of some 93,000 clones in the sample, 78% were seen once. Regarding the study as a whole: By C4D1, CD4+ diversity increased significantly, especially in complete responders. Newly diagnosed patients were said to have less baseline TCR diversity than healthy donors did.

Time point indicated: cycle 4 day 1 (C4D1), after six to seven weeks of nivolumab. Relapses following autologous stem cell transplantation were seen in all patients, with brentuximab vedotin exposure varying. V gene TRBV30 combines with J gene TRBJ1-1; D is ambiguous. The sample in question was peripheral blood mononuclear cells (PBMCs), obtained before the fourth cycle of nivolumab. This TCR derives from a human donor with classical Hodgkin lymphoma. The CDR3: CAWSVEGNTEAFF. DNA for the CDR3: TGTGCCTGGAGTGTAGAGGGGAACACTGAAGCTTTCTTT.